The 31 T cell receptor beta chains below were found in one sample sequenced in a study of response to subunit inactivated influenza vaccine. TCRdb reprocessed the RT-PCR reads with MiXCR, giving one entry per CDR3 protein. Among 500,000 to 650,000 distinct CDR3 sequences listed, 6.5% to 8% were seen once. The sequencing used PBMCs from blood, collected around 25 months after vaccination. The receptors stem from a man between 50 and 69 years old who received an inactivated influenza vaccine.

V and J are TRBV4-2 and TRBJ1-1; no clear D gene. CDR3 length equals 15 residues. V was trimmed by 0 bases and J by 2 bases, leaving 10 bases between them. CDR1 is LGHNA and CDR2 is YNFKEQ in the germline V gene. The chain's CDR3 is CASSQDLGPNTEAFF. The CDR3 coding sequence is TGTGCCAGCAGCCAAGATCTGGGCCCTAACACTGAAGCTTTCTTT.

This clonotype was seen at least ten times. DNA of the CDR3: TGTGCCAGCACCTGGGGAAGCGGGAGCACAGATACGCAGTATTTT. It translates to CASTWGSGSTDTQYF. This rearrangement joins TRBV27 to TRBJ2-3, with D possibly TRBD2 on 6 matching bases. CDR3 length equals 15 residues. The V end was cut by 7 bases, the J end by 0 bases, with 14 bases between. CDR1 and CDR2 from the germline V gene are MNHEY and SMNVEV (reference sequence).

This clonotype was seen a few times. The chain recombines TRBV4-1 with TRBJ1-2; TRBD1 might be the D (6 bases). V dropped 1 base and J dropped 7 bases, with 13 bases sitting between them. Germline values: CDR1 MGHRA, CDR2 YSYEKL. This CDR3 has 14 amino acids. CDR3 bases: TGCGCCAGCAGCCAAGTAGGGGTGGGGGCTGGCTACACCTTC. This gives the protein CASSQVGVGAGYTF.

This clonotype has only one observation. The chain carries TRBV12-3 or TRBV12-4 and TRBJ2-4; weak D call: TRBD2 (6 bases). V dropped 4 bases and J dropped 6 bases, with 16 bases sitting between them. The CDR3 covers 15 residues. CDR3 in amino acids: CASSSGGIGTNIQYF. The CDR3 nucleotides read TGTGCCAGCAGTTCCGGGGGAATAGGGACAAACATTCAGTACTTC.

This chain joins TRBV5-1 and TRBJ2-1, with D tentatively TRBD1 (6 bases). The germline V and J ends were trimmed by 0 bases and 2 bases, with 9 bases remaining between them. The germline CDR1 and CDR2 sequences are SGHRS and YFSETQ. The CDR3 extends over 15 amino acids. Written as DNA, the CDR3 is TGCGCCAGCAGCTTGGAACAGGGCACCTACAATGAGCAGTTCTTC. Translating gives CASSLEQGTYNEQFF. The full variable domain, in which reference TRBV5-1 and TRBJ2-1 provide the parts outside the CDR3, is KAGVTQTPRYLIKTRGQQVTLSCSPISGHRSVSWYQQTPGQGLQFLFEYFSETQRNKGNFPGRFSGRQFSNSRSEMNVSTLELGDSALYLCASSLEQGTYNEQFFGPGTRLTVL.

This clonotype was seen more than once but under ten times. This chain joins TRBV9 and TRBJ2-1; TRBD2 matches at 7 bases. The CDR3 has 16 residues. Trimming took 0 bases from V and 7 from J; bases not matched to a gene: 10. Germline V gene data show CDR1 as SGDLS and CDR2 as YYNGEE. CDR3 amino acids: CASSVGAAGAQNEQFF. CDR3 DNA sequence: TGTGCCAGCAGCGTAGGGGCGGCGGGAGCACAGAATGAGCAGTTCTTC.

Many counts were recorded for this clonotype. The chain recombines TRBV7-8 with TRBJ1-1, with D maybe TRBD1 (6 bases). Germline loops: CDR1 SGHVS, CDR2 FQNEAQ. Trimming removed 3 bases from V and 0 bases from J, with 11 bases in between. This CDR3 contains 15 residues. Here the CDR3 reads CASSFRRGLNTEAFF. CDR3 DNA: TGTGCCAGCAGCTTTCGCAGGGGCCTGAACACTGAAGCTTTCTTT.

This clonotype was detected ten times or more. The chain joins TRBV11-2 to TRBJ2-1; no clear D gene. This CDR3 has 14 amino acids. Germline lookup yields CDR1 SGHAT and CDR2 FQNNGV. V was trimmed by 5 bases and J by 8 bases, leaving 16 bases between them. The CDR3 DNA is TGTGCCAGCAGCCCCCGAACAAGCTTTCATGAGCAGTTCTTC. Translation: CASSPRTSFHEQFF.

This clonotype was detected ten times or more. The rearrangement links TRBV2 to TRBJ2-1; no clear D gene. The germline V gene encodes CDR1 SNHLY and CDR2 FYNNEI. Trimming pared 7 bases from V and 1 base from J, leaving 14 bases between. This CDR3 is built from 15 residues. DNA for the CDR3: TGTGCCAGCACCCCCGGGCGGTCGTCCTACAATGAGCAGTTCTTC. This gives the protein CASTPGRSSYNEQFF.

This clonotype showed up many times. The CDR3 DNA follows: TGCGCCAGCAGCTTCCTAGCGGGGGATGTGGGTGAGCAGTTCTTC. Residues: CASSFLAGDVGEQFF. The genes are TRBV5-1 and TRBJ2-1; 10 bases agree with TRBD2. V trimming: 2 bases; J trimming: 9 bases; junction bases outside the gene matches: 8. This CDR3 spans 15 amino acids. CDR1 and CDR2 from the germline V gene are SGHRS and YFSETQ. Looking up the rest from reference TRBV5-1 and TRBJ2-1 gives the full variable domain: KAGVTQTPRYLIKTRGQQVTLSCSPISGHRSVSWYQQTPGQGLQFLFEYFSETQRNKGNFPGRFSGRQFSNSRSEMNVSTLELGDSALYLCASSFLAGDVGEQFFGPGTRLTVL.

This clonotype has just a few counts. The chain couples TRBV5-1 to TRBJ1-1, with a tentative D call TRBD1 (6 bases). CDR1 and CDR2 (germline): SGHRS, YFSETQ. Trimming pared 4 bases from V and 1 base from J, leaving 14 bases between. The CDR3 is 15 residues long. CDR3 protein: CASSPPGHQNTEAFF. The DNA for the CDR3 is TGCGCCAGCAGCCCCCCGGGACACCAGAACACTGAAGCTTTCTTT.

Of note for this clonotype: It may be a read error: a sequence one base away is much more abundant. The CDR3 loop reads CSVRSRTQETQYF. In DNA form, the CDR3 reads TGCAGCGTTCGGAGTAGGACACAAGAGACCCAGTACTTC. This chain uses TRBV29-1 with TRBJ2-5; a possible D gene is TRBD1 (5 bases). The CDR3 spans 13 residues. Trimming removed 5 bases from V and 2 bases from J, with 12 bases in between. CDR1 and CDR2 (germline): SQVTM, ANQGSEA.

V gene TRBV27 combines with J gene TRBJ2-1, with 7 bases lining up with TRBD1. The junction had 16 bases not matched to a gene; V was cut back by 5 bases and J by 0 bases. The CDR3 runs to 19 residues. CDR1 and CDR2 (germline): MNHEY, SMNVEV (reference sequence). The CDR3 reads CASSGWTGLAKSSYNEQFF. The CDR3 nucleotides are TGTGCCAGCAGTGGGTGGACAGGCCTGGCGAAAAGCTCCTACAATGAGCAGTTCTTC.

The sample holds a few counts of this clonotype. The chain has TRBV28 and TRBJ2-3; TRBD2 matches 10 bases. The V segment lost 2 bases and the J segment 4 bases; nucleotides outside the gene matches: 3. From germline, CDR1 is MDHEN and CDR2 SYDVKM. CDR3 length equals 15 residues. The CDR3 nucleotides read TGTGCCAGCAGTTTAGAGCGGGGGGGGGCAGATACGCAGTATTTT. Its translation is CASSLERGGADTQYF.

This clonotype was recorded a few times. The chain carries TRBV7-2 and TRBJ1-5; no reliable D call. Trimming stripped 5 bases from V and 4 bases from J, with 12 bases between. CDR3 length equals 14 residues. Germline V lookup: CDR1 SGHTA, CDR2 FQGNSA. Here the CDR3 DNA reads TGTGCCAGCAGCCCAACCCCGGGGAATCAGCCCCAGCATTTT. This translates into CASSPTPGNQPQHF.

CDR3 protein: CASELYNEQFF. The CDR3 nucleotides are TGTGCCAGCGAACTGTACAATGAGCAGTTCTTC. The chain joins TRBV6-2 or TRBV6-3 to TRBJ2-1; D is uncertain. CDR1 MNHEY and CDR2 SVGEGT come from the germline V gene. The CDR3 loop spans 11 amino acids. Trimming took off 8 bases at V and 4 bases at J, with 6 bases between the two ends.

This clonotype was seen more than once but under ten times. The chain joins TRBV7-2 to TRBJ2-7; 7 nucleotides agree with TRBD1. Germline lookup yields CDR1 SGHTA and CDR2 FQGNSA. The CDR3 runs to 15 residues. The V gene end was trimmed by 5 bases and the J gene end by 7 bases; junction bases not matched to a gene: 14. CDR3 sequence reads: CASSPRQGTYEEQYF. The CDR3 region has the DNA TGTGCCAGCAGCCCCAGACAGGGTACCTACGAAGAGCAGTACTTC.

This clonotype has ten or more counts. The chain employs TRBV6-5 and TRBJ2-7, with a weak D call TRBD2 (5 bases). Germline V gives CDR1 MNHEY, CDR2 SVGAGI. The V end was cut by 6 bases, the J end by 4 bases, with 10 bases between. The CDR3 totals 12 residues. CDR3 DNA sequence: TGTGCCAGCAGCCCGGGGTATTACGAGCAGTACTTC. This gives the protein CASSPGYYEQYF.

V usage is TRBV6-5 and J usage is TRBJ2-1; D is possibly TRBD1 or TRBD2 (5 bases each). Trimming shortened V by 2 bases and J by 7 bases, and 15 bases separated the two germline ends. The germline V gene has CDR1 MNHEY and CDR2 SVGAGI. CDR3 length: 15 residues. CDR3 sequence reads: CASSYTRRGINEQFF. The CDR3 DNA follows: TGTGCCAGCAGTTACACTAGAAGGGGAATAAATGAGCAGTTCTTC.

Concerning this clonotype: Lacking the conserved final phenylalanine or tryptophan, this CDR3 likely reflects a read error. The genes are TRBV10-3 and TRBJ2-7; the D is unclear. Germline lookup yields CDR1 ENHRY and CDR2 SYGVKD. With 3 bases removed from V and 2 bases from J, the gap between germline ends came to 5 bases. The CDR3 covers 12 residues. The CDR3 spells CAISDRPYEQYS. For the CDR3, the DNA is TGTGCCATCAGTGATCGGCCCTACGAGCAGTACTCC.

The rearrangement links TRBV29-1 to TRBJ1-2; perhaps TRBD1 as D (5 bases). CDR1 is SQVTM, CDR2 ANQGSEA, per germline. The CDR3 runs to 14 residues. V lost 7 bases to trimming and J lost 11 bases, with 26 bases between them. Written as DNA, the CDR3 is TGCAGCGCATTCTCCAGGGCAAGCATAGGAGGATACACCTTC. It codes for CSAFSRASIGGYTF.

This clonotype showed up many times. V usage is TRBV24-1 and J usage is TRBJ1-5; 8 bases align to TRBD1. The V and J ends lost 2 bases and 0 bases, in that order; junction bases with no gene match: 14. Germline-derived CDR1 and CDR2 are KGHDR and SFDVKD. The CDR3 is 20 residues long. In nucleotides, the CDR3 is TGTGCCACCAGTGATTGGGACAGGACACTTCTGACTTATAGCAATCAGCCCCAGCATTTT. Its translation is CATSDWDRTLLTYSNQPQHF.

This clonotype occurred a few times. This rearrangement joins TRBV19 to TRBJ2-1; the match to TRBD2 covers 14 bases. CDR1 is LNHDA and CDR2 is SQIVND in the germline V gene (reference sequence). This CDR3 is built from 17 residues. V shed 5 bases and J 8 bases; nucleotides not matched to a gene: 11. The DNA of the CDR3 is TGTGCCAGTAGTCCCCGACTAGCGGGAGGGTACGGGGATGAGCAGTTCTTC. It translates to CASSPRLAGGYGDEQFF.

In its sample, this clonotype was seen a few times. The CDR3: CASSDLGATEAFF. The DNA for the CDR3 is TGTGCCAGCAGTGACCTGGGGGCAACTGAAGCTTTCTTT. The chain couples TRBV6-4 to TRBJ1-1; TRBD1 is a possible D gene (6 bases). This CDR3 has 13 residues. The germline V gene has CDR1 MRHNA and CDR2 SNTAGT. V gave up 2 bases and J gave up 5 bases, with 9 bases separating them.

This sequence joins TRBV7-6 and TRBJ1-5; 8 nucleotides line up with TRBD1. V dropped 5 bases and J dropped 2; count of bases not matched to a gene: 8. CDR3 size: 16 residues. In germline, CDR1 is SGHVS, CDR2 FNYEAQ. CDR3 sequence (DNA): TGTGCCAGCAGCCAAAGAACAGGGGGGGGCAATCAGCCCCAGCATTTT. Its translation is CASSQRTGGGNQPQHF.

This clonotype turned up a few times. In DNA, the CDR3 is TGCAGTGCTAGTGGGACCGCGGCTGAAGCTTTCTTT. Translating gives CSASGTAAEAFF. The chain couples TRBV20-1 to TRBJ1-1; the D gene is possibly TRBD1 (5 bases). The germline V gene has CDR1 DFQATT and CDR2 SNEGSKA (reference sequence). CDR3 length: 12 residues. The V end was cut by 3 bases, the J end by 6 bases, with 11 bases between.

This chain uses TRBV4-3 with TRBJ2-1; D is perhaps TRBD2 (5 bases). V was shortened by 4 bases and J by 0 bases, with 13 bases between the two germline ends. CDR1 is LGHNA and CDR2 is YSLEER in the germline V gene. This CDR3 contains 16 residues. CDR3 residues: CASSLNVLVSYNEQFF. The CDR3 DNA sequence: TGCGCCAGCAGCCTCAATGTACTAGTCTCCTACAATGAGCAGTTCTTC.

This clonotype was found many times. The chain carries TRBV4-3 and TRBJ2-3, with D uncertain. The germline CDR1 and CDR2 sequences are LGHNA and YSLEER. Trimming took off 2 bases at V and 5 bases at J, with 8 bases between the two ends. The CDR3 spans 13 residues. The CDR3 DNA follows: TGCGCCAGCAGCCAAAGGGTCTTAGATACGCAGTATTTT. This gives the protein CASSQRVLDTQYF.

This chain joins TRBV12-3 or TRBV12-4 and TRBJ2-7, with 11 bases fitting TRBD1. J lost 7 bases, V lost 6 bases, and 8 bases had no gene match. The CDR3 spans 14 residues. The chain's CDR3 is CASRGQGGLGEQYF. The CDR3 DNA follows: TGTGCCAGCAGGGGACAGGGGGGTCTTGGAGAGCAGTACTTC.

The chain recombines TRBV4-1 with TRBJ2-7; possibly TRBD1 for D (6 bases). The CDR3 covers 17 residues. Germline values: CDR1 MGHRA, CDR2 YSYEKL. The V end was cut by 1 base, the J end by 0 bases, with 16 bases between. The CDR3 protein is CASSQAQVPGHSYEQYF. The DNA of the CDR3 is TGCGCCAGCAGCCAAGCCCAAGTCCCGGGACACTCCTACGAGCAGTACTTC.

The chain joins TRBV5-1 to TRBJ1-2; D may be TRBD1 (5 bases). There are 17 residues in the CDR3. The V end was cut by 0 bases, the J end by 3 bases, with 18 bases between. Germline lookup yields CDR1 SGHRS and CDR2 YFSETQ. The CDR3 nucleotides are TGCGCCAGCAGCTTGGCTTATTCCCGGGACCGGCACTATGGCTACACCTTC. Translation: CASSLAYSRDRHYGYTF.